This entry lists 18 T cell receptor beta chains sequenced from one sample in a study of PD-1 blockade in classical Hodgkin lymphoma. As to time point: cycle 4 day 1 (C4D1), after less than 7 weeks of nivolumab. Relapse after autologous stem cell transplantation occurred in every patient, and brentuximab vedotin exposure varied. Sequenced by immunoSEQ multiplex PCR; TCRdb stores in-frame clones only, minus some. This sample carries tens of thousands of clones, approximately 65% of them seen once, and the ten largest clones take roughly 4%. Material: peripheral blood mononuclear cells (PBMCs), obtained before the fourth cycle of nivolumab. These receptors were collected from a human donor with classical Hodgkin lymphoma.

V gene TRBV29-1 combines with J gene TRBJ1-1; 8 nucleotides align to TRBD1. V shed 6 bases, J shed 1 base, and the junction held 4 bases outside the gene matches. CDR1 is SQVTM, CDR2 ANQGSEA, per germline. The CDR3 runs to 13 residues. CDR3 residues: CSVATGGNTEAFF. CDR3 nucleotide sequence: TGCAGCGTAGCTACAGGGGGGAACACTGAAGCTTTCTTT.

This chain joins TRBV27 and TRBJ2-5, with TRBD2 matching over 8 bases. This CDR3 contains 15 residues. V dropped 6 bases and J dropped 5; count of bases not matched to a gene: 11. Per germline, CDR1 MNHEY and CDR2 SMNVEV (reference sequence). The CDR3 region is CASSTGREGLETQYF. The CDR3 region has the DNA TGTGCCAGCAGCACGGGACGGGAGGGCCTGGAGACCCAGTACTTC.

The chain uses TRBV7-8 and TRBJ1-1, with 9 bases fitting TRBD1. This CDR3 has 15 amino acids. Germline loops: CDR1 SGHVS, CDR2 FQNEAQ. The V and J ends lost 5 bases and 1 base, in that order; junction bases with no gene match: 5. The CDR3 loop reads CASSIRTGENTEAFF. CDR3 in DNA: TGTGCCAGCAGCATAAGGACAGGGGAGAACACTGAAGCTTTCTTT.

The rearrangement links TRBV19 to TRBJ2-1, with a tentative D call TRBD2 (6 bases). Per the germline V gene, CDR1 is LNHDA and CDR2 is SQIVND (reference sequence). The CDR3 is 15 residues long. Trimming pared 1 base from V and 8 bases from J, leaving 15 bases between. The CDR3 sequence: CASSIAYSGGYEQFF. The CDR3 region has the DNA TGTGCCAGTAGTATAGCCTATTCCGGGGGATATGAGCAGTTCTTC.

The genes are TRBV19 and TRBJ1-5; possible D gene TRBD1, 6 bases. V was cut by 6 bases and J by 7 bases, with 10 bases left in between. The CDR3 totals 12 residues. CDR1 is LNHDA, CDR2 SQIVND, per germline (reference sequence). The CDR3 is CASRLQGQPQHF. The CDR3 nucleotides read TGTGCCAGTAGACTACAGGGACAGCCCCAGCATTTT.

The chain joins TRBV7-3 to TRBJ1-2, with 7 bases matching TRBD1. The CDR3 length is 18 residues. The V and J ends lost 4 bases and 1 base, in that order; junction bases with no gene match: 15. Germline V gene lookup returns CDR1 SGHTA and CDR2 FQGTGA. The CDR3 sequence is CASSSFFTGAGSNYGYTF. As DNA, the CDR3 is TGTGCCAGCAGCTCATTCTTTACAGGGGCAGGTAGTAACTATGGCTACACCTTC. Supplemented by reference TRBV7-3 and TRBJ1-2, the full variable domain reads GAGVSQTPSNKVTEKGKYVELRCDPISGHTALYWYRQSLGQGPEFLIYFQGTGAADDSGLPNDRFFAVRPEGSVSTLKIQRTERGDSAVYLCASSSFFTGAGSNYGYTFGSGTRLTVV.

The sample holds one count of this clone. V usage is TRBV28 and J usage is TRBJ2-7, with 8 bases fitting TRBD2. This CDR3 is built from 15 residues. Germline CDR1 MDHEN, CDR2 SYDVKM. J gave up 4 bases and V 5 bases, and 10 bases lay outside the gene matches. The CDR3 DNA is TGTGCCAGCAGTCCACCTCGAGCGGGAGAATACGAGCAGTACTTC. It yields the protein CASSPPRAGEYEQYF.

The chain employs TRBV7-9 and TRBJ1-5, with D perhaps TRBD1 (5 bases). This CDR3 region has 16 residues. CDR1 is SEHNR, CDR2 FQNEAQ, per germline (reference sequence). Trimming removed 5 bases from V and 7 bases from J, with 21 bases in between. CDR3 amino acids: CASSLGTPFGTQPQHF. The CDR3 DNA reads TGTGCCAGCAGCCTCGGGACCCCTTTTGGAACCCAGCCCCAGCATTTT.

The V and J genes are TRBV7-2 and TRBJ2-7, with D tentatively TRBD1 (6 bases). The CDR3 runs to 14 residues. The germline V and J ends were trimmed by 2 bases and 2 bases, with 10 bases remaining between them. The germline CDR1 and CDR2 sequences are SGHTA and FQGNSA. DNA of the CDR3: TGTGCCAGCAGCTTAACCAGGGGTCCCTACGAGCAGTACTTC. Translated: CASSLTRGPYEQYF.

This clone has just one count. The chain couples TRBV29-1 to TRBJ1-2; D is unresolved. V was cut by 3 bases and J by 4 bases, with 15 bases left in between. The germline gives CDR1 SQVTM, CDR2 ANQGSEA. The CDR3 has 14 amino acids. The CDR3 nucleotides read TGCAGCGTTGATAGGTCAGGTGGGAGCTATGGCTACACCTTC. Translation: CSVDRSGGSYGYTF.

This clone was counted a few times. The rearrangement joins TRBV19 to TRBJ1-6, with 7 bases that match TRBD1. V gave up 6 bases and J gave up 7 bases; unmatched junction bases: 9. The length of the CDR3 is 15 residues. Germline V gene sequence: CDR1 LNHDA, CDR2 SQIVND (reference sequence). CDR3 nucleotides: TGTGCCAGTAGGTCTGGGACAGCGGTAAATTCACCCCTCCACTTT. Translated, it gives CASRSGTAVNSPLHF.

To note about this clone: An end of the junction differs from the germline gene, which may be a read error. The chain links TRBV7-7 to TRBJ2-1; D is undetermined. This CDR3 region has 15 residues. Germline V lookup: CDR1 SSHAT, CDR2 FNYEAQ (reference sequence). DNA of the CDR3: TGTGCTAGCAGCTTGGAATTAGCAAGGTACAATGAGCAGTTCTTC. Protein sequence: CASSLELARYNEQFF.

V gene TRBV19 combines with J gene TRBJ1-5; weak D call: TRBD1 (5 bases). Trimming left V 5 bases short and J 4 bases short, with 9 bases between. The CDR3 loop spans 13 amino acids. Germline V gene sequence: CDR1 LNHDA, CDR2 SQIVND (reference sequence). DNA for the CDR3: TGTGCCAGTAGTTCGGACACAAATCAGCCCCAGCATTTT. This gives the protein CASSSDTNQPQHF.

The CDR3 spells CAWSVNTGELFF. CDR3 DNA sequence: TGTGCCTGGAGTGTAAACACCGGGGAGCTGTTTTTT. The chain combines TRBV30 with TRBJ2-2; D uncertain. V was pared by 0 bases and J by 2 bases, with 1 base between. CDR1 is GTSNPN, CDR2 SVGIG, per germline (reference sequence). The CDR3 has 12 residues.

The V gene is TRBV7-8, the J gene TRBJ2-7; 10 nucleotides match TRBD2. The germline CDR1 and CDR2 sequences are SGHVS and FQNEAQ. Trimming removed 5 bases from V and 2 bases from J; junction bases left unmatched: 9. This CDR3 region has 16 residues. The DNA of the CDR3 is TGTGCCAGCAGCCTCTACAGCGGGGGGGGCCCCTACGAGCAGTACTTC. Amino acid sequence: CASSLYSGGGPYEQYF.

This sequence joins TRBV11-2 and TRBJ2-5; TRBD1 matches at 9 bases. After removal of 1 base from V and 7 bases from J, the junction contained 10 bases not matched to a gene. The CDR3 is 16 residues long. Germline values: CDR1 SGHAT, CDR2 FQNNGV. CDR3 in DNA: TGTGCCAGCAGCTTAGGGCCGACAGGGGGTGGTTGGACCCAGTACTTC. This gives the protein CASSLGPTGGGWTQYF.

The chain uses TRBV18 and TRBJ2-5; no clear D gene. Germline lookup yields CDR1 KGHSH and CDR2 LQKENI. The V and J ends lost 4 bases and 3 bases respectively, with 9 bases between them. The CDR3 loop spans 13 amino acids. The CDR3 nucleotides are TGTGCCAGCTCACTTGGACGGGAAGAGACCCAGTACTTC. It specifies CASSLGREETQYF.

The chain has TRBV7-2 and TRBJ1-1, with D unresolved. CDR1 and CDR2 from the germline V gene are SGHTA and FQGNSA. CDR3 size: 11 residues. V was clipped by 2 bases and J by 8 bases, with 6 bases between them. This CDR3 is CASSLTEEAFF. CDR3 DNA sequence: TGTGCCAGCAGCTTAACTGAAGAAGCTTTCTTT.